Listed below are T cell receptor beta chains from one sample, sequenced in a study of cytomegalovirus exposure and HLA in healthy donors. Assay used: immunoSEQ multiplex PCR; TCRdb lists only in-frame clones, some missing. Of over 100,000 clones detected, around 74% appear once; the ten largest clones hold around 5%. Sequencing used PBMCs. The receptors derive from a man younger than 40 in good health and CMV-seropositive. The CDR3 runs from the conserved cysteine through the conserved F or W. A D gene is named only where the DNA matches it firmly. Size values are once, few and many counts, or a class for expanded clones, and some rows have none.

V	D	size	J	CDR3	DNA
TRBV2	TRBD1	few	TRBJ1-3	CASSLGQGGNTIYF	TGTGCCAGCAGCTTGGGACAGGGAGGAAACACCATATATTTT
TRBV6-5	NA	NA	TRBJ2-7	CASSYSNDGWYEQYF	TGTGCCAGCAGTTACTCGAACGACGGGTGGTACGAGCAGTACTTC
TRBV5-6	TRBD1	once	TRBJ1-1	CASSFYRGRGAMNTEAFF	TGTGCCAGCAGCTTTTACAGGGGGCGCGGGGCAATGAACACTGAAGCTTTCTTT
TRBV28	NA	NA	TRBJ1-6	CASNSNSDSPLHF	TGTGCCAGCAACTCGAACTCGGATTCACCCCTCCACTTT
TRBV5-6	NA	NA	TRBJ2-3	CASSLGPPTSTDTQYF	TGTGCCAGCAGCTTGGGCCCGCCAACTAGCACAGATACGCAGTATTTT
TRBV25-1	TRBD1	NA	TRBJ2-3	CASSQKNRDRGADTQYF	TGTGCCAGCAGTCAGAAGAACCGGGACAGGGGGGCAGATACGCAGTATTTT
TRBV4-1	NA	few	TRBJ1-1	CASSHRALNTEAFF	TGCGCCAGCAGCCACAGGGCCTTGAACACTGAAGCTTTCTTT
TRBV28	TRBD1	NA	TRBJ1-5	CASSLATGRYSNQPQHF	TGTGCCAGCAGTTTGGCGACAGGGCGATATAGCAATCAGCCCCAGCATTTT
TRBV7-2	NA	NA	TRBJ2-7	CASSPLGTSPYEQYF	TGTGCCAGCAGCCCATTGGGGACTTCCCCCTACGAGCAGTACTTC
TRBV7-2	NA	NA	TRBJ1-6	CASSLGLGPNSPLHF	TGTGCCAGCAGCTTAGGCTTGGGGCCGAATTCACCCCTCCACTTT
TRBV4-3	TRBD1	NA	TRBJ1-1	CASSSGQLMNTEAFF	TGCGCCAGCAGCTCGGGACAGCTAATGAACACTGAAGCTTTCTTT
TRBV9	TRBD1	NA	TRBJ2-2	CASSVGLWTGNTGELFF	TGTGCCAGCAGCGTAGGACTCTGGACAGGAAACACCGGGGAGCTGTTTTTT
TRBV27	NA	NA	TRBJ1-5	CASSLENQPQHF	TGTGCCAGCAGTCTTGAGAATCAGCCCCAGCATTTT
TRBV2	TRBD1	NA	TRBJ1-1	CASRDQGGRNTEAFF	TGTGCCAGCAGAGATCAGGGGGGCCGGAACACTGAAGCTTTCTTT
TRBV5-5	TRBD1	once	TRBJ1-1	CASSWDRGDTEAFF	TGTGCCAGCAGCTGGGACAGGGGGGACACTGAAGCTTTCTTT
TRBV18	NA	NA	TRBJ1-1	CASSDSGIWNTEAFF	TGTGCCAGCTCCGATTCGGGGATTTGGAACACTGAAGCTTTCTTT
TRBV6-6	NA	NA	TRBJ1-2	CASSSLPTPTYGYTF	TGTGCCAGCAGTTCCCTCCCAACTCCTACCTATGGCTACACCTTC
TRBV19	NA	NA	TRBJ2-5	CASSIRGAGETQYF	TGTGCCAGTAGTATAAGAGGGGCGGGGGAGACCCAGTACTTC
TRBV15	TRBD1	NA	TRBJ2-3	CATSRDRGTDTQYF	TGTGCCACCAGCAGGGACAGGGGGACAGATACGCAGTATTTT
TRBV6-1	TRBD2	many	TRBJ2-3	CASSEVAGGQDTQYF	TGTGCCAGCAGTGAAGTAGCGGGGGGGCAAGATACGCAGTATTTT
TRBV30	NA	NA	TRBJ1-4	CAWNSGTNEKLFF	TGTGCCTGGAACTCCGGTACTAATGAAAAACTGTTTTTT
TRBV10-1	NA	NA	TRBJ1-1	CASSTGLGTEAFF	TGCGCCAGCAGTACGGGATTGGGCACTGAAGCTTTCTTT
TRBV5-1	TRBD2	NA	TRBJ2-2	CASSLVLAGETGELFF	TGCGCCAGCAGCTTGGTCCTAGCGGGGGAAACCGGGGAGCTGTTTTTT
TRBV11-2	NA	NA	TRBJ1-2	CASSLDPGTNYGYTF	TGTGCCAGCAGCTTGGACCCGGGGACAAACTATGGCTACACCTTC
TRBV5-1	TRBD1	NA	TRBJ1-6	CASSLVPQGARNSPLHF	TGCGCCAGCAGCTTGGTCCCACAGGGGGCTAGGAATTCACCCCTCCACTTT
TRBV7-9	TRBD2	NA	TRBJ2-5	CASSLMAGVGETQYF	TGTGCCAGCAGCTTAATGGCGGGGGTCGGGGAGACCCAGTACTTC
TRBV5-1	NA	NA	TRBJ1-1	CASSSATGTTEAFF	TGCGCCAGCAGCTCCGCAACAGGGACCACTGAAGCTTTCTTT
TRBV10-2	NA	medium-sized	TRBJ2-7	CASSESTTSSF	TGCGCCAGCAGTGAGTCGACTACGTCCTCCTTC
TRBV19	NA	once	TRBJ2-1	CASSIGGLRPYNEQFF	TGCGCCAGTAGTATAGGTGGGCTAAGACCTTACAATGAGCAGTTCTTC
TRBV19	NA	NA	TRBJ1-6	CASSIPSSPLHF	TGTGCCAGTAGTATACCTAGTTCACCCCTCCACTTT
TRBV2	NA	few	TRBJ1-5	CASSESGGHLNQPQHF	TGTGCCAGCAGTGAATCCGGGGGGCACCTCAATCAGCCCCAGCATTTT
TRBV6-6	TRBD1	few	TRBJ1-6	CASSSGQHNSPLHF	TGTGCCAGCAGTTCGGGACAGCATAATTCACCCCTCCACTTT
TRBV30	NA	NA	TRBJ2-2	CAWTGLNTGELFF	TGTGCCTGGACAGGGCTTAACACCGGGGAGCTGTTTTTT